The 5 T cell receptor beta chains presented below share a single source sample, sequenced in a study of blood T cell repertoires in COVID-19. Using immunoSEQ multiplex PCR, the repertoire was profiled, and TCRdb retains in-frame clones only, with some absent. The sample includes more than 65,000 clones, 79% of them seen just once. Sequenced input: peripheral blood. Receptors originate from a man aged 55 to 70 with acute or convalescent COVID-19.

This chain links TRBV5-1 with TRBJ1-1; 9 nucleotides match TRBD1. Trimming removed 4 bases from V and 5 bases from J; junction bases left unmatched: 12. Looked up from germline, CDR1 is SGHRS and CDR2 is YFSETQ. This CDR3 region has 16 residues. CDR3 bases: TGCGCCAGCAGCCCACAGGGGGCCTCCCTAGGGACTGAAGCTTTCTTT. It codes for CASSPQGASLGTEAFF.

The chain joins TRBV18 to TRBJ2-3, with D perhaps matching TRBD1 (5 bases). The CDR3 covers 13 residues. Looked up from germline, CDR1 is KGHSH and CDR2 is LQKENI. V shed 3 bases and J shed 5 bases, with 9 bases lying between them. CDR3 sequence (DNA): TGTGCCAGCTCACCCCAGGGTGGAGATACGCAGTATTTT. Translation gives CASSPQGGDTQYF.

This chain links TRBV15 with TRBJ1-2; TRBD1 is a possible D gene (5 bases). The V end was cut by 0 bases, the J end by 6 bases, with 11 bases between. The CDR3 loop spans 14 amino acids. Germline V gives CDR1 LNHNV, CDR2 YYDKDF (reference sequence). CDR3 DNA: TGTGCCACCAGCAGAGAGGACATGGCCGATGGCTACACCTTC. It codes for CATSREDMADGYTF.

The CDR3 loop reads CASSIGTSGDDTQYF. The CDR3 DNA sequence: TGTGCCAGTAGTATAGGCACTAGCGGGGATGATACGCAGTATTTT. The chain is built from TRBV19 and TRBJ2-3; TRBD2 agrees at 10 bases. Germline loops: CDR1 LNHDA, CDR2 SQIVND (reference sequence). Unmatched junction bases numbered 4, after V lost 1 base and J lost 6 bases. CDR3 length: 15 amino acids.

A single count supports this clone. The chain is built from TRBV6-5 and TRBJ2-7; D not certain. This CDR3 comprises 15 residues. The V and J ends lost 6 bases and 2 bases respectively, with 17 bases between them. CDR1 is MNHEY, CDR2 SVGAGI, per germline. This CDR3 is CASSNSRRATYEQYF. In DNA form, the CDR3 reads TGTGCCAGCAGCAACAGTCGACGTGCCACCTACGAGCAGTACTTC.